This entry is about one T cell receptor (beta chain). No antigen is known for it. Treatment denoted: roughly 20 received Ad26.COV2.S at low or high dose, single or two shots; about 5 received placebo; per-sample allocation not given. All samples were drawn on day 63, counting from the first vaccine or placebo injection. TCRdb's copy holds only in-frame clones and misses some; the assay was immunoSEQ multiplex PCR. The sample records about 350,000 clones, around nine tenths being singletons. The data derive from a study of Ad26.COV2.S vaccination and SARS-CoV-2 variants. Study background: By the intramuscular route, Ad26.COV2.S was given once, or twice 56 days apart. The study, taken as a whole, reports: Placebo recipients trailed vaccine recipients in spike-specific TCR breadth. Breadth of non-spike TCRs did not differ between vaccinees and placebo recipients. Quantification of TCR breadth and depth may have yielded underestimates of total T cell responses.

Germline CDR1 reads MRHNA; CDR2 reads SNTAGT. Deletions cut 0 bases from V and 7 bases from J, with 9 bases between. The CDR3 runs to 13 residues. The sequences come from peripheral blood, collected in a trial of Ad26.COV2.S vaccine versus placebo. The chain carries TRBV6-4 and TRBJ1-2; D is uncertain. This TCR derives from a person between 18 and 65 years old who received the Ad26.COV2.S COVID-19 vaccine or a placebo. CDR3 in amino acids: CASSDSGSSGYTF. Here the CDR3 DNA reads TGTGCCAGCAGTGACTCAGGATCGTCTGGCTACACCTTC.